The T cell receptor beta chain under discussion was sequenced for a study of shared clonotypes between healthy human individuals. Study-level information: Per donor, CD8 memory used one plate, CD8 naive used two, CD4 memory used three and CD4 naive used three. Study-level findings and limits: Memory subsets generally showed lower estimated richness than naive subsets.

Regarding this clone: Its specificity is not known.

Several immunoSEQ plates received, in even portions, the genomic DNA of each subset. Assay: immunoSEQ multiplex PCR; the TCRdb copy retains only in-frame clones and omits some. The sample has 2 million to 3 million clones, approximately 93% seen once. The CDR3 length is 15 residues. J lost 6 bases, V lost 5 bases, and 11 bases had no gene match. Germline loops: CDR1 SGHRS, CDR2 YFSETQ. The V gene is TRBV5-1, the J gene TRBJ2-3, with 8 positions matching TRBD1. The sample consisted of naive CD4+ T cells from PBMCs. This sample's subset: CD45RA+ positively selected. This clonotype was sampled from a man aged 18 to 29 in good health. Some clones in this sample may be carry-over from other donors' samples. In DNA form, the CDR3 reads TGCGCCAGCAGGGCCAGGGGACAGGTCCAGGATACGCAGTATTTT. Residues: CASRARGQVQDTQYF.